This record concerns one T cell receptor beta chain sequence. Germline V gene sequence: CDR1 LNHNV, CDR2 YYDKDF (reference sequence). This CDR3 contains 13 residues. The V end lost 5 bases, the J end lost 9 bases, and 17 bases lay between the germline ends. The record originates from a study of OX40 agonist ivuxolimab in advanced cancers. The wider study: The patients got ivuxolimab, which is an agonistic anti-OX40 (CD134) antibody.

Profiling relied on immunoSEQ multiplex PCR, and the TCRdb table lists in-frame clones only, not all of them. The table includes 65,000 to 80,000 clones, 80% to 95% detected once. The gene calls are TRBV15 and TRBJ2-7, with D possibly TRBD1 on 6 matching bases. The clonotype was recovered from an adult with an advanced solid tumor such as melanoma, head and neck, liver or kidney cancer. The starting material was CD4+ or CD8+ T cells sorted from blood, obtained in a trial of the OX40 agonist ivuxolimab. The DNA of the CDR3 is TGTGCCACCAGCGGAAGCCTCAGGGGAGTGCAGTACTTC. As protein: CATSGSLRGVQYF.